This T cell receptor (beta chain) came from a study of metastatic and nonmetastatic thyroid tumors. Study background: Comparative analysis of repertoires was undertaken across blood and tumor or nodule tissue obtained from malignant and benign thyroid patients. Study results and caveats: Significantly greater TCR beta diversity was reportedly found in malignant thyroid tumors than in benign nodules (in blood and tumor).

The germline V gene encodes CDR1 LNHNV and CDR2 YYDKDF (reference sequence). There are 15 residues in the CDR3. V was shortened by 0 bases and J by 2 bases, with 8 bases between the two germline ends. In its sample, this clone was seen many times. Its antigen is as yet unknown. Via MiXCR, TCRdb re-called the PCR reads. The sample lists approximately 23,000 clones, approximately 22% seen once, with around 75% in the top ten. Ahead of thyroid surgery, no patient had received treatment of any kind. The TCR comes from a male donor with papillary thyroid cancer or a benign thyroid nodule (not recorded which). Some clones in this sample may be carry-over from other donors' samples. The rearrangement links TRBV15 to TRBJ1-3; D unresolved. Sequenced sample: blood. The CDR3 sequence: CATSRDVGTGNTIYF. DNA for the CDR3: TGTGCCACCAGCAGAGATGTGGGGACTGGAAACACCATATATTTT.